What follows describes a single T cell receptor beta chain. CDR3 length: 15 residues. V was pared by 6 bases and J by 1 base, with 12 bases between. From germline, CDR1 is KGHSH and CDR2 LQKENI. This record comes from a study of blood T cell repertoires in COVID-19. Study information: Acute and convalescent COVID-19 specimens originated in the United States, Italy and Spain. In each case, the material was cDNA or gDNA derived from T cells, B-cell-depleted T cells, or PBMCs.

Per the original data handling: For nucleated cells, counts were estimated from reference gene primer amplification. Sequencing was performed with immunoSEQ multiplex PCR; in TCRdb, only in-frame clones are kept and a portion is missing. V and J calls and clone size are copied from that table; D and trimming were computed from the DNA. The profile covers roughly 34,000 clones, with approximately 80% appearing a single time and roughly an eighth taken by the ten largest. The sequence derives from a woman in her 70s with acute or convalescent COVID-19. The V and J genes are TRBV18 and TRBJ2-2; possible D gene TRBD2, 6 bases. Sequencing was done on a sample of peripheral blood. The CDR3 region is CASSQGGKNTGELFF. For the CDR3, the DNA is TGTGCCAGCTCTCAAGGCGGGAAGAACACCGGGGAGCTGTTTTTT.